The subject of this entry is one T cell receptor (beta chain). Trimming stripped 6 bases from V and 5 bases from J, with 20 bases between. This CDR3 contains 16 residues. Per the germline V gene, CDR1 is MNHEY and CDR2 is SMNVEV (reference sequence). The data derive from a study of cytomegalovirus exposure and HLA in healthy donors. The table came from immunoSEQ multiplex PCR; TCRdb's copy has only in-frame clones and leaves some out. Of roughly 79,000 clones listed, 93% were seen once; the top ten hold 0.65% to 0.7%. The sequenced material came from PBMCs. The sequence was collected from a man aged 18 to 29 in good health and CMV-seronegative. The rearrangement links TRBV27 to TRBJ2-1; D is uncertain. The CDR3 sequence is CASSRWASSYNNEQFF. CDR3 nucleotide sequence: TGTGCCAGCAGCCGGTGGGCTTCTTCCTACAACAATGAGCAGTTCTTC.